This TCR beta chain was profiled in a study of beta chain features in type 1 diabetes (dated by TCRdb to 2017 to 2018). Context from the whole study: Patients and healthy donors did not differ in mean age, gender distribution, total cell number or subset yield. A total of 85 million to 110 million sorted cells were examined across all samples, and RNA yield correlated strongly with the number of cells per subset. In the study, TCRB repertoires of sorted circulating CD4+ T cell subsets from recently diagnosed type 1 diabetes patients were compared with those of matched healthy donors. Naive and central memory subsets were obtained from all 30 or so donors, but regulatory and stem cell-like memory subsets were isolated from only 8 patients and roughly 8 healthy donors.

This clone was observed a handful of times. Its antigen is not yet known. Base quality data are lacking; no much larger clone is found one base away. Each donor gave one peripheral blood draw, approximately 100 mL on average, collected into heparinised tubes. A BD FACSAria II and a panel including CD45RO, CCR7, CD25, CD127, CD95 and CD27 were used to sort naive, central memory, regulatory and stem cell-like memory CD4+ T cells. Every sorted population had a purity above 98%. PBMCs were isolated immediately by Lymphoprep density gradient centrifugation and stained directly without culture. So that batch effects would be minimized, each experiment stained and sorted samples in pairs, pairing one healthy donor with one patient. The entire amount of isolated RNA was reverse transcribed using the High Capacity cDNA Reverse Transcription Kit, so the sequenced TCRB transcripts were expressed ones. Deep immunoSEQ sequencing was performed on naive, central memory and regulatory T cell samples, with an average of roughly 3.6 million total reads per sample. Sorted cells were lysed in RLT buffer, and RNA was extracted using DNase-treated RNeasy Micro or Mini kits according to cell number. To prevent cross-contamination, every cell subset was processed on its own, while patient and healthy donor samples were processed together. The immunoSEQ multiplex PCR was used to amplify TCRB sequences from cDNA, generating 87-bp fragments that spanned the CDR3 region. Sequencing of the amplicons was done on the Illumina HiSeq platform. The published analysis was carried out like this. PCR bias was computationally corrected using synthetic template baselines, reads within Hamming distance 2 were collapsed, and singletons that could not be merged were discarded. Reads were aligned to IMGT to assign V, D and J genes, CDR3 length, and insertions or deletions at six rearrangement sites. Within each subset, clonotype counts were normalized to sorted cell number, and only after that were true diversity and Gini coefficients computed with the tcR R package. The overlap coefficient, calculated on TCRB nucleotide sequences, was used to measure repertoire sharing. As a proxy for the pre-selection repertoire, out-of-frame TCRB sequences from naive cells were analyzed. Drawn from immuneACCESS, this table holds only the in-frame rearrangements with V and J called that TCRdb kept. Clones are partly lost; checked studies trace under half to an unresolved V gene and leave the rest unexplained. V, J and clone size are those of that table, while D and trimming were read from the DNA. In this sample the table shows approximately 250,000 clones, approximately 10% of which occur a single time. The ten largest clones add up to around 0.017% of the sample.

Overall study results and their limits: Naive, central memory and regulatory TCRB repertoires appeared to be more similar among patients than among healthy donors. Because cDNA was sequenced instead of genomic DNA, highly expressing activated cells could be over-represented, though the groups showed no difference in activation or CD3 levels. Patients with type 1 diabetes made fewer insertions and deleted more nucleotides at VDJ recombination sites, implying thymic rearrangement abnormalities. A moderate but significant shortening of TCRB CDR3 length was observed in type 1 diabetes patients in all four CD4+ subsets. Because the HLA sub-analyses included only small numbers of individuals, any influence of HLA type on TCRB rearrangement was left unresolved. PCR might favor shorter templates, but patient and control samples were amplified and corrected together, so any skew would affect both groups equally.

The sample consisted of naive CD4+ T cells from blood. The sample's cell subset or site label is to be understood as: true naive CD4+ T cells. The source is a man aged 25 to 40 with type 1 diabetes.

The CDR3 region reads CASSSAVRYEQYF. The bases are TGTGCCAGCAGCTCCGCGGTGAGGTACGAGCAGTACTTC. This sequence uses TRBV7-2 and TRBJ2-7, with no D gene named confidently. Measured from the cysteine to the phenylalanine, the CDR3 is 13 residues long. Of the read, only the CDR3 DNA is kept; its 39 bases are in frame from base 1. For CDR1 and CDR2, the germline V gene lists SGHTA and FQGNSA. V is reduced by 4 bases and J by 4 bases, leaving a spacing of 11 bases between them.